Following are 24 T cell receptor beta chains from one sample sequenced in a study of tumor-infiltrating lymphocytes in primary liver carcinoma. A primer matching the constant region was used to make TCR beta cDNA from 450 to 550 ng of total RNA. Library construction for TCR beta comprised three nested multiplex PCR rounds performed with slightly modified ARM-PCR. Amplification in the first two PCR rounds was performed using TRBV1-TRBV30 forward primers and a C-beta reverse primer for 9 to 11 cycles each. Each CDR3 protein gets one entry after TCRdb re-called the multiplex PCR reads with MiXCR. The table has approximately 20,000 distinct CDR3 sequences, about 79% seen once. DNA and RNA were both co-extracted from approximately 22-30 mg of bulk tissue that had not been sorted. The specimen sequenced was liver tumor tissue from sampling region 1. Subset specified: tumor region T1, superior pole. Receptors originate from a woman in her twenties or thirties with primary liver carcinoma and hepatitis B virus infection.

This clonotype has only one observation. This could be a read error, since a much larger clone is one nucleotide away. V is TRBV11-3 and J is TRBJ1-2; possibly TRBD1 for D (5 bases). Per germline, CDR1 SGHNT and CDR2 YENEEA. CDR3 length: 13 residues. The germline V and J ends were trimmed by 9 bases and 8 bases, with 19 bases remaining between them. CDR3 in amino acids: CARSAEGISGYTF. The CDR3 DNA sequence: TGTGCCAGAAGCGCTGAGGGGATATCGGGCTACACCTTC.

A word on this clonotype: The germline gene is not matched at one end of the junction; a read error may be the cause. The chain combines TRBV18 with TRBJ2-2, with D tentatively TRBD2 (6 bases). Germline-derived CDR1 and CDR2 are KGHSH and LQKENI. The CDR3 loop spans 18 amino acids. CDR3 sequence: CASLPPVLAATNTGELFF. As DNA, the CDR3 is TGTGCCAGCTTACCACCGGTACTAGCCGCAACGAATACCGGGGAGCTGTTTTTT.

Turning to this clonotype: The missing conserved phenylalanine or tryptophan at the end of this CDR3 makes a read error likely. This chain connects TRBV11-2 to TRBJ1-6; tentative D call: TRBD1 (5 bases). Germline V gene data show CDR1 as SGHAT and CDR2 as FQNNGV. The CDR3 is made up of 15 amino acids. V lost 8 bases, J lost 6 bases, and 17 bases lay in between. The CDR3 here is CASPTTHGTNSPLHY. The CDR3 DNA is TGTGCCAGCCCCACCACCCATGGGACTAATTCACCCCTCCACTAT.

In nucleotides, the CDR3 is TGTGCCACCAGTGATCCTTTAGTAGCGGAAGTTATCAATGAGCAGTTCTTC. This translates into CATSDPLVAEVINEQFF. The chain has TRBV24-1 and TRBJ2-1; D may be TRBD2 (6 bases). The CDR3 contains 17 residues. Trimming left V 3 bases short and J 6 bases short, with 20 bases between. The germline CDR1 and CDR2 sequences are KGHDR and SFDVKD.

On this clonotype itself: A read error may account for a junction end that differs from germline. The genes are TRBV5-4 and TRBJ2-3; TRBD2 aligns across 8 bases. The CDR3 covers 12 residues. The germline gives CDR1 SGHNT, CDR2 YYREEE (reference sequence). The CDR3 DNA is TGTGCCACGAAAAGCGGGGGAGATACGCAGTATTTC. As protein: CATKSGGDTQYF.

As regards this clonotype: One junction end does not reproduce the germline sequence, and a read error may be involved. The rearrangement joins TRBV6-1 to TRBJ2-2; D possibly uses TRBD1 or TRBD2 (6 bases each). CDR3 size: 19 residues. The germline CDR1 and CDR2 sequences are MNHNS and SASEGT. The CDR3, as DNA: TGTGTCAGCAGTGAAACCCTTCCCGGGGGCGCCGCGAACGCCGGGGAGTTGTTTTTT. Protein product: CVSSETLPGGAANAGELFF.

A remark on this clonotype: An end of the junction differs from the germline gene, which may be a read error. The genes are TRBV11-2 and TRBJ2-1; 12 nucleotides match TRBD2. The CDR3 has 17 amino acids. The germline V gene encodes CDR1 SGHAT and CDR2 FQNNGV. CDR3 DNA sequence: TGTGCCTGCAGCCTTACTAGCGGGAGGTTCACAGGCGATCAGCAGTTCTTC. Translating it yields CACSLTSGRFTGDQQFF.

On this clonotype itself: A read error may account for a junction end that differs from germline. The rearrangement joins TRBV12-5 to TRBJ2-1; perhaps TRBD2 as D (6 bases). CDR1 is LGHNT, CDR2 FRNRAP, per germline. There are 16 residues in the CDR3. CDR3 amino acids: CPSGLPHCGILNKQFF. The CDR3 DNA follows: TGTCCTAGTGGTTTGCCCCATTGCGGGATCCTCAATAAGCAGTTCTTC.

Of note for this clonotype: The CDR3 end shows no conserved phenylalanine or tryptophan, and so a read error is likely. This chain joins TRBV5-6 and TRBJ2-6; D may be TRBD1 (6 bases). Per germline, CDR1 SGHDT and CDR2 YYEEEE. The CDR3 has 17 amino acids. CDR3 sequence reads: CVSSQDSSFSRANVLTC. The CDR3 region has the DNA TGTGTCAGCAGCCAGGACAGCAGCTTCTCTAGGGCCAACGTCCTGACTTGC.

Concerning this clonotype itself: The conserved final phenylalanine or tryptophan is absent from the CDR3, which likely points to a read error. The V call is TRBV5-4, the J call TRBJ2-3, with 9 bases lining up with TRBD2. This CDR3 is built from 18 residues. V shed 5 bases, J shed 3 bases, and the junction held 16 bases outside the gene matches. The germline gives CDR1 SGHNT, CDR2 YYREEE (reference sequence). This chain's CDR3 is CASSNPATSGSRTDTQYL. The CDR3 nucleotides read TGTGCCAGCAGTAACCCGGCGACTAGCGGCAGTCGGACAGATACGCAGTATTTA.

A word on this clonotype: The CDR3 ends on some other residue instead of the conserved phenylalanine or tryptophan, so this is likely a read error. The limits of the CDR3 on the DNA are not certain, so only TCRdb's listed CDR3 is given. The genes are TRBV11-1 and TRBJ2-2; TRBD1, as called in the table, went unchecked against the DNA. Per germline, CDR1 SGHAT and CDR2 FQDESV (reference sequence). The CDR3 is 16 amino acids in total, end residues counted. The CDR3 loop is CASSLVGGTNTGELFI.

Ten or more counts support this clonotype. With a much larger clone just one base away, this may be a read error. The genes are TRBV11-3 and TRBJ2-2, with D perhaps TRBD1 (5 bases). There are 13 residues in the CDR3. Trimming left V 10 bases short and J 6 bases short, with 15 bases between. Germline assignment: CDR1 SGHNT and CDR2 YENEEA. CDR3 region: CAIRIRESGELFF. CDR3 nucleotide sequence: TGTGCCATCAGAATCAGGGAATCCGGGGAGCTGTTTTTT.

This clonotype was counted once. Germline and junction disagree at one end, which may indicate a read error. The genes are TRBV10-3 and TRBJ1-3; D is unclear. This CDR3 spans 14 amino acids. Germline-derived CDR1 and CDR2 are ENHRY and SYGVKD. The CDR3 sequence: CAISGSASGNTIYF. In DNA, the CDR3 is TGTGCCATCAGTGGGTCAGCTTCTGGGAACACCATATATTTT.

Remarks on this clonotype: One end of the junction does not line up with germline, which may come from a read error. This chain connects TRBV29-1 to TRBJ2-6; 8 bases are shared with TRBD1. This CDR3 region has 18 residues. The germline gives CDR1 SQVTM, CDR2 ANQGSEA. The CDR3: CSVDPRTGIHPGTNVLTF. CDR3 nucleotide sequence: TGCAGCGTTGATCCGAGGACAGGGATTCATCCTGGGACCAACGTCCTGACTTTC.

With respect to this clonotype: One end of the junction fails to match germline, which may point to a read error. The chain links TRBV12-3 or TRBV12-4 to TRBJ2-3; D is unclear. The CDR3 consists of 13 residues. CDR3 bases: TGTGACAGCAGCTATCAGTACACAGATACGCAGTATTTC. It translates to CDSSYQYTDTQYF.

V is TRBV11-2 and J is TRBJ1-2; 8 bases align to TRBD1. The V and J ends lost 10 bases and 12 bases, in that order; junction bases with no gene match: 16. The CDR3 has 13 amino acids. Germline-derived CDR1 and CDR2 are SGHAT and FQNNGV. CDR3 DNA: TGTGCCAACACACAGGGGGGGGGTGGAGGCCACACCTTC. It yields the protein CANTQGGGGGHTF.

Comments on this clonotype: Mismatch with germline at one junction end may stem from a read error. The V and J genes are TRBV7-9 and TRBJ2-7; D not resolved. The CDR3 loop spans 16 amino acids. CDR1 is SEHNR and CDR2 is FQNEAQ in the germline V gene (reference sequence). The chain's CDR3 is CPSSPKQWAGQNEQYF. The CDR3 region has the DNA TGTCCCAGCAGCCCCAAACAGTGGGCCGGTCAGAACGAGCAGTACTTC.

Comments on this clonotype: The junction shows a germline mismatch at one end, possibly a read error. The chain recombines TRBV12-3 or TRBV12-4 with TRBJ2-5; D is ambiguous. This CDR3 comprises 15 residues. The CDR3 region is CASSTNPVSEETQYF. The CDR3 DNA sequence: TGTGCCAGCAGCACTAACCCCGTGAGCGAAGAGACCCAGTATTTC.

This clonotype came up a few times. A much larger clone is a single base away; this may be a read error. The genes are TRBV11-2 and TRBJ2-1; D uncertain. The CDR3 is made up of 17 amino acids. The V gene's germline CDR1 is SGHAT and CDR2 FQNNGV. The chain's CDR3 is CARSFTPLRSSYNEQFF. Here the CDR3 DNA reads TGTGCCAGGAGCTTTACCCCACTGAGGAGCTCCTATAATGAGCAGTTCTTC.

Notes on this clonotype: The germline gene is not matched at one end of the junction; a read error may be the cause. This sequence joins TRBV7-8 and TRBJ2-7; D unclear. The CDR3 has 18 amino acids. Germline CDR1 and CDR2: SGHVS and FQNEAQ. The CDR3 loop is CGSSSSRGRTMSSYERYF. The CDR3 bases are TGTGGCAGCAGCTCGAGTCGCGGTCGTACTATGAGCTCCTACGAGCGGTACTTC.

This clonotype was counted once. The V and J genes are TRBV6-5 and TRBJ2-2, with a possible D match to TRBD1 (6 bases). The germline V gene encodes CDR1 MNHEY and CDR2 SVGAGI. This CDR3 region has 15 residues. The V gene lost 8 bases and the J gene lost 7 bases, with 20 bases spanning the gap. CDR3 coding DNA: TGTGCCAGCGGTCCGCGGACAGAGTTCAGCGGGGAGCTGTTTTTT. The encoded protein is CASGPRTEFSGELFF.

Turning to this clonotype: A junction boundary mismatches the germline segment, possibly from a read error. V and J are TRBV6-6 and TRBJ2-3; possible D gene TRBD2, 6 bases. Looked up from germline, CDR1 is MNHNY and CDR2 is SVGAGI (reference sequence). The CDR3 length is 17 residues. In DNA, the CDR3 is TGTGCTAGCAGTTCCATCTTAGACCGGGGAGGCCAGATAGGGCAATATTTT. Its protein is CASSSILDRGGQIGQYF.

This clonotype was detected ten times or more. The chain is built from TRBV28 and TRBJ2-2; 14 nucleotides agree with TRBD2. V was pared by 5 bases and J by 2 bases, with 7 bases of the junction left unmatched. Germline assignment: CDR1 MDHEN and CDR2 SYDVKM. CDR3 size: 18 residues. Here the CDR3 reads CASSHRTSGRFNTGELFF. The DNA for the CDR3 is TGTGCCAGCAGTCACCGGACTAGCGGGAGGTTTAACACCGGGGAGCTGTTTTTT.

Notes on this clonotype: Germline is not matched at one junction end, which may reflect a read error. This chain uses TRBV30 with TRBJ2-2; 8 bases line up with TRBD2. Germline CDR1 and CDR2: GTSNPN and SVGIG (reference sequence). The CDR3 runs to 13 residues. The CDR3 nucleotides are TGTGCCTGGAGTGTGTGGGGTAGCGGGGAACTGTTTTTT. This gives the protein CAWSVWGSGELFF. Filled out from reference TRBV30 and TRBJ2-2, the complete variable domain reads SQTIHQWPATLVQPVGSPLSLECTVEGTSNPNLYWYRQAAGRGLQLLFYSVGIGQISSEVPQNLSASRPQDRQFILSSKKLLLSDSGFYLCAWSVWGSGELFFGEGSRLTVL.